This TCR beta chain is from a study of cytomegalovirus exposure and HLA in healthy donors. In the study overall: Earlier results showed roughly 120 million unique TCR beta sequences derived from approximately 170 million T cells.

Germline lookup yields CDR1 SQVTM and CDR2 ANQGSEA. V lost 4 bases, J lost 4 bases, and 4 bases lay in between. The CDR3 is made up of 10 amino acids. The PCR had 60 Vbeta and 13 Jbeta primers. Libraries were prepared by immunoSEQ multiplex PCR; TCRdb keeps only in-frame clonotypes and omits some of them. Found here are around 64,000 clones, 75% to 90% of them singletons; the top ten hold 12%. This clone was counted a few times. Material for sequencing was PBMCs. This chain joins TRBV29-1 and TRBJ2-5; D unclear. This clonotype was sampled from a woman in her 30s in good health and CMV-seropositive. The CDR3 sequence is CSVVRETQYF. The CDR3 nucleotides are TGCAGCGTTGTTCGAGAGACCCAGTACTTC.